This T cell receptor (beta chain) is from a study of CD8 T cells in ankylosing spondylitis. This clonotype has a count of ten or more. Its cognate antigen is unknown. The CDR3 extends over 13 amino acids. V shed 3 bases and J shed 0 bases, with 6 bases lying between them. From germline, CDR1 is DFQATT and CDR2 SNEGSKA (reference sequence). Points from the study as a whole: Seemingly characteristic of ankylosing spondylitis blood was a TCR beta motif consisting of eight highly homologous variants.

MiXCR, run by TCRdb on the 5' RACE reads, gives a single entry per CDR3 protein. Of 500,000 to 650,000 distinct CDR3 sequences listed, 5.3% are singletons. The rearrangement links TRBV20-1 to TRBJ2-4; no clear D gene. The sample comprised blood, either unsorted or a sorted T cell fraction (not recorded which). This sequence originates from a male donor with ankylosing spondylitis. CDR3 sequence: CSARALAKNIQYF. In DNA form, the CDR3 reads TGCAGTGCTAGGGCTTTAGCCAAAAACATTCAGTACTTC.